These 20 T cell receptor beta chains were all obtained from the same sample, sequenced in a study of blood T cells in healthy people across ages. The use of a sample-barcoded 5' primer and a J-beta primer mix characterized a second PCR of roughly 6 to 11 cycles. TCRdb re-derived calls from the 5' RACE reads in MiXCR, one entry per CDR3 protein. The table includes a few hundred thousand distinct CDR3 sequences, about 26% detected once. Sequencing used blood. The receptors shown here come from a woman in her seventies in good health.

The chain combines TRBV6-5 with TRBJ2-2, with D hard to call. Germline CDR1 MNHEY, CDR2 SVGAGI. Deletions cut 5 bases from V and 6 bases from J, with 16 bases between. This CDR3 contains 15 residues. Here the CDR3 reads CASSVGSRRSGELFF. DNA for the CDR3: TGTGCCAGCAGTGTGGGTAGTAGGCGGTCCGGGGAGCTGTTTTTT.

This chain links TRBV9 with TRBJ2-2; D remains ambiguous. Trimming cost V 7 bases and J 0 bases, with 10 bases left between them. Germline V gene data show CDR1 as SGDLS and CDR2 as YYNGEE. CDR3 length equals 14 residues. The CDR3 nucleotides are TGTGCCAGCGGAAACAGCCCGAACACCGGGGAGCTGTTTTTT. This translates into CASGNSPNTGELFF.

The CDR3 region has the DNA TGCGCCAGCAGCGCCCCTGGATCCTACAATGAGCAGTTCTTC. Protein product: CASSAPGSYNEQFF. The chain links TRBV5-1 to TRBJ2-1; no firm D call. Trimming left V 4 bases short and J 1 base short, with 9 bases between. The CDR3 loop spans 14 amino acids. The germline V gene encodes CDR1 SGHRS and CDR2 YFSETQ.

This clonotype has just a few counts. CDR3 DNA sequence: TGCGCCAGCAGCCTCCAGCCGGGATTCCAAGAGACCCAGTACTTC. It codes for CASSLQPGFQETQYF. The genes are TRBV5-1 and TRBJ2-5, with a possible D match to TRBD2 (5 bases). CDR1 is SGHRS, CDR2 YFSETQ, per germline. The CDR3 contains 15 residues. Deletions cut 4 bases from V and 1 base from J, with 14 bases between.

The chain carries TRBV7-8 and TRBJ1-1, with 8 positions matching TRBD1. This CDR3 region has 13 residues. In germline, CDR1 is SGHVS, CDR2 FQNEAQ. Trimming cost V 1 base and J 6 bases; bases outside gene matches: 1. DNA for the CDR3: TGTGCCAGCAGCTTAGACAGGGGGGCTGAAGCTTTCTTT. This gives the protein CASSLDRGAEAFF. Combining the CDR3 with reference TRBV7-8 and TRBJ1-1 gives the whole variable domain GAGVSQSPRYKVAKRGQDVALRCDPISGHVSLFWYQQALGQGPEFLTYFQNEAQLDKSGLPSDRFFAERPEGSVSTLKIQRTQQEDSAVYLCASSLDRGAEAFFGQGTRLTVV.

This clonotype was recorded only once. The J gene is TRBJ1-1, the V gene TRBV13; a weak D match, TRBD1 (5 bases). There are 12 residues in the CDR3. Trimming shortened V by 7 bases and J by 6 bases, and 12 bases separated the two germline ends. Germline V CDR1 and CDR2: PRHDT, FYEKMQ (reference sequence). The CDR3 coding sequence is TGTGCCAGCAATTGGGGGTCGGCTGAAGCTTTCTTT. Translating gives CASNWGSAEAFF. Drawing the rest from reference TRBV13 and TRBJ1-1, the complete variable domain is AAGVIQSPRHLIKEKRETATLKCYPIPRHDTVYWYQQGPGQDPQFLISFYEKMQSDKGSIPDRFSAQQFSDYHSELNMSSLELGDSALYFCASNWGSAEAFFGQGTRLTVV.

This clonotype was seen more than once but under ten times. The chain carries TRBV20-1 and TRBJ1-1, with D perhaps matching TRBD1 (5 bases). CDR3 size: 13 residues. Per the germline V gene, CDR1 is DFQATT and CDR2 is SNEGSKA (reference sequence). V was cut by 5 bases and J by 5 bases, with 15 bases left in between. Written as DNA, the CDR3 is TGCAGTGCTGGAGGGGTAGGGCCTACTGAAGCTTTCTTT. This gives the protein CSAGGVGPTEAFF.

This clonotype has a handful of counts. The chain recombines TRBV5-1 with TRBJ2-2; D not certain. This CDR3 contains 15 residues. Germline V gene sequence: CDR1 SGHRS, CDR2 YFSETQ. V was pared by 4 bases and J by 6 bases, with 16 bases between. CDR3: CASSVDPAPAGELFF. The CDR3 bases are TGCGCCAGCAGCGTGGACCCGGCTCCGGCCGGGGAGCTGTTTTTT.

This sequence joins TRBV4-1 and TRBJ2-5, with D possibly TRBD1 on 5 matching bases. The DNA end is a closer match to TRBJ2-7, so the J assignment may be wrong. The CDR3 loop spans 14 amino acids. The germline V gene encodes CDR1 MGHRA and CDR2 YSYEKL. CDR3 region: CASRAQGSSYEQYF. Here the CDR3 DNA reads TGCGCCAGCAGGGCGCAGGGTTCCTCCTACGAGCAGTACTTC.

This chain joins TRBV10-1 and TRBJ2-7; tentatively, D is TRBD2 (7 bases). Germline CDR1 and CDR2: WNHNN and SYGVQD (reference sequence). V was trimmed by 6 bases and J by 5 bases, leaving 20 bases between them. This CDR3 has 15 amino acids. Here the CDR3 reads CASRTLCGGANEQYF. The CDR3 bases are TGCGCCAGCAGGACCTTATGTGGGGGGGCGAACGAGCAGTACTTC.

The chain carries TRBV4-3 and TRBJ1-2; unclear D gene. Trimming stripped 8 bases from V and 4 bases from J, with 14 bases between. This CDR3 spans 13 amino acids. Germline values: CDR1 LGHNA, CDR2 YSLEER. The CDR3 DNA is TGCGCCAGCGGGCCTGACACGGGCTATGGCTACACCTTC. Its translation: CASGPDTGYGYTF.

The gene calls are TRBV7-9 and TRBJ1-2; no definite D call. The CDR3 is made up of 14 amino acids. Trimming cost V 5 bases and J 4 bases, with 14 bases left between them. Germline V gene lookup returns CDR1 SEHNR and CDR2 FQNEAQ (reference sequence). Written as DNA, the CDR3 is TGTGCCAGCAGCCTACCCCGACCGAGCTATGGCTACACCTTC. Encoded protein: CASSLPRPSYGYTF.

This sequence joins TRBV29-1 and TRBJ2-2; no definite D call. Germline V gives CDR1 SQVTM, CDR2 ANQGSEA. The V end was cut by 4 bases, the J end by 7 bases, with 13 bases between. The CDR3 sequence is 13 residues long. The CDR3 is CSVGPYRDGELFF. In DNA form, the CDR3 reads TGCAGCGTTGGACCGTACCGAGACGGGGAGCTGTTTTTT.

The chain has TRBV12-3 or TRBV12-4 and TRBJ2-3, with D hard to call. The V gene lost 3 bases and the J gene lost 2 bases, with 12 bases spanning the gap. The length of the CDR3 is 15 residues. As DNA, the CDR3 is TGTGCCAGCAGTTTCGCCGGACGCCTCACAGATACGCAGTATTTT. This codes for CASSFAGRLTDTQYF.

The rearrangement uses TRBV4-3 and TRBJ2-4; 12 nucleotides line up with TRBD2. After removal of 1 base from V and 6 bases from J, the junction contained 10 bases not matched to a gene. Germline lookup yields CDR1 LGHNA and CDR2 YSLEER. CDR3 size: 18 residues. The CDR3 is CASSQVSSGGASVNIQYF. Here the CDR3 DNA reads TGCGCCAGCAGCCAAGTATCTAGCGGGGGGGCTTCGGTAAACATTCAGTACTTC.

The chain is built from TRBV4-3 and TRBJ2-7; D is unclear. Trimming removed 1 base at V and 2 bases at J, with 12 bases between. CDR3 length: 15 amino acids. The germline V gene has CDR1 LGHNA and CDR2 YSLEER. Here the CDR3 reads CASSQAASFTYEQYF. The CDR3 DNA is TGCGCCAGCAGCCAAGCGGCGTCGTTCACCTACGAGCAGTACTTC.

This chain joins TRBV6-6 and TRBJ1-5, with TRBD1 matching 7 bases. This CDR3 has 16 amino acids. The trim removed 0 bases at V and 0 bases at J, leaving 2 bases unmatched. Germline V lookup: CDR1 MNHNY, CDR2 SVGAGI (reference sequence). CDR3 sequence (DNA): TGTGCCAGCAGTTACTCGGGACAGTATAGCAATCAGCCCCAGCATTTT. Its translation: CASSYSGQYSNQPQHF.

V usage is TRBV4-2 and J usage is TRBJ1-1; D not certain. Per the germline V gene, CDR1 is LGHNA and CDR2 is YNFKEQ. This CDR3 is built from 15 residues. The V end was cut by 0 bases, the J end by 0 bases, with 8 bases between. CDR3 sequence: CASSQEEQMNTEAFF. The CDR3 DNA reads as TGTGCCAGCAGCCAAGAAGAGCAAATGAACACTGAAGCTTTCTTT.

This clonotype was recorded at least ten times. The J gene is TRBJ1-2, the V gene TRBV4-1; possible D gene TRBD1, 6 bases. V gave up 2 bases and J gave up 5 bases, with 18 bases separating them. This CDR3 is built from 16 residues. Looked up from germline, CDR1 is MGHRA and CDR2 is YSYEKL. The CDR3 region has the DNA TGCGCCAGCAGCCAAAACGTTGGGGGCTACCAATATGGCTACACCTTC. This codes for CASSQNVGGYQYGYTF.

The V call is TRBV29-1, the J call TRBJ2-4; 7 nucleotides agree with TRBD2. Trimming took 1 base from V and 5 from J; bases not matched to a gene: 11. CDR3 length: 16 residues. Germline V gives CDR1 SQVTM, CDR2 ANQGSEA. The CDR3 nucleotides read TGCAGCGTTGAAGGGGCTGGTAGGCTAGCGGAAAACATTCAGTACTTC. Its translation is CSVEGAGRLAENIQYF.